A selection of T cell receptor beta chains follows, all from one sample in a study of control samples from healthy donors and cancer patients. Produced via immunoSEQ multiplex PCR; TCRdb's table is partial and in-frame only. The sample yields roughly 130,000 clones, around 90% seen once. The sample taken for sequencing was blood. These TCRs come from a young man in good health. The CDR3 runs from the conserved cysteine through the conserved F or W. Fields, in order: D gene, clone size, J gene, CDR3 length, V gene, CDR3 DNA, CDR3 protein. A D gene is named only where the DNA matches it firmly. Rows give clone size only sometimes, using once, few, many, or a class for an expanded clone.

- - TRBJ2-7 13 TRBV6-5 TGTGCCAGCAGGATTCCGGGACCATACGAGCAGTACTTC CASRIPGPYEQYF
- once TRBJ1-2 13 TRBV11-1 TGTGCCAGCAGCCAGGAGGGAGGCTATGGCTACACCTTC CASSQEGGYGYTF
- - TRBJ2-6 16 TRBV5-1 TGCGCCAGCAGCGAACAGAGCTCCTCTGGGGCCAACGTCCTGACTTTC CASSEQSSSGANVLTF
- once TRBJ2-7 14 TRBV7-9 TGTGCCAGCAGCTTAGGACAGCACGCCTACGAGCAGTACTTC CASSLGQHAYEQYF
- - TRBJ1-5 15 TRBV19 TGTGCCAGTAGTAGCCCTTACACCGTTGGGCAGCCCCAGCATTTT CASSSPYTVGQPQHF
- - TRBJ1-1 13 TRBV24-1 TGTGCCACCCGCCAAGACGGGAACACTGAAGCTTTCTTT CATRQDGNTEAFF
TRBD1 - TRBJ2-2 15 TRBV14 TGTGCCAGCAGCCCATTGGACAGGGACACCGGGGAGCTGTTTTTT CASSPLDRDTGELFF
- - TRBJ2-7 15 TRBV6-5 TGTGCCAGCAGTCCCGACGCGGGGAGCTCCTACGAGCAGTACTTC CASSPDAGSSYEQYF
- - TRBJ1-1 15 TRBV5-1 TGCGCCAGCAGCTTTGGAGCAGGGCTGAACACTGAAGCTTTCTTT CASSFGAGLNTEAFF
- - TRBJ1-1 17 TRBV7-6 TGTGCCAGCAGCTTAGAGCAGGGAAACTTCATGAACACTGAAGCTTTCTTT CASSLEQGNFMNTEAFF
TRBD2 - TRBJ2-2 15 TRBV2 TGTGCCACCCTACTAGCGGGGGGAGGCACCGGGGAGCTGTTTTTT CATLLAGGGTGELFF
TRBD2 - TRBJ2-3 16 TRBV19 TGTGCCAGTAGTACCGGACTAGCGACAAGCACAGATACGCAGTATTTT CASSTGLATSTDTQYF
- - TRBJ1-2 13 TRBV6-6 TGTGCCAGCAGTTACCGGGGGGGCTATGGCTACACCTTC CASSYRGGYGYTF
TRBD1 - TRBJ1-5 14 TRBV7-9 TGTGCCAGCAGCTCAACAGGGGGCGGTCAGCCCCAGCATTTT CASSSTGGGQPQHF
- - TRBJ1-2 14 TRBV18 TGTGCCAGCTCACCGGTCAGGGCGGCGTATGGCTACACCTTC CASSPVRAAYGYTF
- - TRBJ1-1 13 TRBV27 TGTGCCAGCAGGCTGTCGGGAGGCACTGAAGCTTTCTTT CASRLSGGTEAFF
TRBD2 once TRBJ2-3 17 TRBV7-9 TGTGCCAGCAGCAAGTTTCGGACTAGCGGGGGCACAGATACGCAGTATTTT CASSKFRTSGGTDTQYF